This T cell receptor (beta chain) stems from a study of prognosis after radiotherapy for stage I lung cancer. Study context: Roughly seven patients presented with squamous cell carcinoma, approximately eleven with adenocarcinoma. Overall study results and limits: Stereotactic body radiation therapy was followed by a fall in unique TCR clone counts, with a median of approximately 10,000 versus 7,000. Where distant metastases developed, patients had lower Shannon entropy after stereotactic body radiation therapy. It is unknown whether the expanded TCR clones recognize the tumor.

This clonotype was recorded at least ten times. Its target is unknown. The study amplified the TCR beta CDR3 region from genomic DNA. This amplification was carried out by two rounds of multiplex PCR. Gene-specific primers for each TRBV and TRBJ gene drove first-round PCR. TCRdb reprocessed the multiplex PCR reads with MiXCR, giving one entry per CDR3 protein. The sample lists some 17,000 distinct CDR3 sequences; 25% to 35% were seen once. The TCR comes from a donor over 45 with non-small cell lung cancer. Sample: PBMCs, taken before or after stereotactic body radiation therapy (not recorded which).

For the CDR3, the DNA is TGTGCCAGCAGCTTAACCCGGGACACACGAGGGGAGCAGTTCTTC. It encodes CASSLTRDTRGEQFF. The chain couples TRBV7-9 to TRBJ2-1, with D possibly matching TRBD1 (6 bases). Germline values: CDR1 SEHNR, CDR2 FQNEAQ (reference sequence). The CDR3 contains 15 residues. V lost 2 bases and J lost 10, with 18 bases in between.